Listed here are 4 T cell receptor beta chains from one sample, sequenced in a study of blood T cell repertoires in COVID-19 (TCRdb year 2020). The receptor library was made with the immunoSEQ multiplex PCR assay. TCRdb provides this immuneACCESS table in a form limited to in-frame rearrangements. Some clones are lacking; in checked studies, under half of them reflect an unresolved V gene, and why the rest are absent is not known. The sample contains under 400,000 clones, about 90% of them found a single time. Clones ranked in the top ten supply less than 11% of the sample. Source material: peripheral blood. The receptor source for this set is a woman aged 25 to 39 with COVID-19, enrolled during active disease.

The genes are TRBV15 and TRBJ2-7; 11 positions agree with TRBD1. V shed 3 bases and J 5 bases; nucleotides not matched to a gene: 3. This CDR3 region has 14 residues. Germline V gene lookup returns CDR1 LNHNV and CDR2 YYDKDF (reference sequence). The CDR3 DNA reads as TGTGCCACCAGCAGGGGACAGGGGGACGACGAGCAGTACTTC. It specifies CATSRGQGDDEQYF.

This clone was observed a single time. This chain joins TRBV4-3 and TRBJ2-1; D is possibly TRBD2 (6 bases). CDR3 length: 13 residues. CDR1 is LGHNA and CDR2 is YSLEER in the germline V gene. The V and J ends lost 1 base and 9 bases respectively, with 10 bases between them. Written as DNA, the CDR3 is TGCGCCAGCAGCCAAGTGGGGGGAACTGAGCAGTTCTTC. Amino acid sequence: CASSQVGGTEQFF.

The rearrangement joins TRBV10-3 to TRBJ2-7; tentative D call: TRBD2 (5 bases). Germline-derived CDR1 and CDR2 are ENHRY and SYGVKD. This CDR3 is built from 17 residues. Trimming stripped 2 bases from V and 6 bases from J, with 23 bases between. CDR3 protein: CAISEDKFGGPGIEQYF. The CDR3 coding sequence is TGTGCCATCAGTGAGGATAAGTTCGGAGGTCCCGGCATCGAGCAGTACTTC.

The genes are TRBV2 and TRBJ1-3; D gene unclear. This CDR3 is 15 amino acids long. Per germline, CDR1 SNHLY and CDR2 FYNNEI. V lost 2 bases and J 0 bases, leaving 8 bases between the germline ends. The DNA of the CDR3 is TGTGCCAGCAGTGAACGACCTAGCTCTGGAAACACCATATATTTT. Residues: CASSERPSSGNTIYF.